This entry is about one T cell receptor beta chain. The antigen is undetermined. In the PCR, 60 Vbeta and 13 Jbeta primers were used. Profiled with immunoSEQ multiplex PCR; TCRdb holds only in-frame clones, not every one. The table includes fewer than 250,000 clones, 60% to 80% detected once. Germline V gene lookup returns CDR1 GTSNPN and CDR2 SVGIG (reference sequence). V dropped 0 bases and J dropped 2 bases, with 17 bases sitting between them. The CDR3 covers 16 residues. These data are taken from a study of cytomegalovirus exposure and HLA in healthy donors. Points from the study as a whole: Information on immune exposure was restricted to one variable (CMV serostatus). According to an earlier analysis, most TCR beta V segments yielded productive rearrangements about 87% or about 30% of the time. Later analysis suggested links between common viral pathogens and several top significant clusters.

V and J are TRBV30 and TRBJ2-7; D uncertain. The specimen was PBMCs. This receptor was taken from a woman under 40 in good health and CMV-seropositive. The CDR3 is CAWSVKEDWIPYEQYF. Here the CDR3 DNA reads TGTGCCTGGAGTGTAAAGGAAGACTGGATCCCCTACGAGCAGTACTTC.